The 3 T cell receptor beta chains presented below share a single source sample, sequenced in a study of Ad26.COV2.S vaccination and SARS-CoV-2 variants. The protocol was immunoSEQ multiplex PCR, while the TCRdb copy is restricted to in-frame clones and leaves out a portion. The sample contains 200,000 to 300,000 clones, around 88% of which appear only once. Treatment defined: around 19 received Ad26.COV2.S at low or high dose, single or two shots; several received placebo; per-sample allocation not given. Vaccine and placebo recipients were sampled on day 63 after the first injection. Sequencing used peripheral blood, obtained in a trial of Ad26.COV2.S vaccine versus placebo. The receptors here all came from a person between 18 and 60 years old who received the Ad26.COV2.S COVID-19 vaccine or a placebo.

V is TRBV5-8 and J is TRBJ2-2, with TRBD2 identical over 7 bases. The CDR3 loop spans 16 amino acids. The V gene end was trimmed by 5 bases and the J gene end by 1 base; junction bases not matched to a gene: 8. From germline, CDR1 is SGHTS and CDR2 YDEGEE. The CDR3 bases are TGTGCCAGCAGGACCCGCGGGAGTATGAACACCGGGGAGCTGTTTTTT. This encodes CASRTRGSMNTGELFF.

The chain couples TRBV5-4 to TRBJ2-7; 15 nucleotides agree with TRBD2. J lost 2 bases, V lost 3 bases, and 3 bases had no gene match. The CDR3 is 16 residues long. CDR1 SGHNT and CDR2 YYREEE come from the germline V gene (reference sequence). This chain's CDR3 is CASSSRTSGGAYEQYF. The CDR3 DNA reads as TGTGCCAGCAGCTCAAGGACTAGCGGGGGGGCCTACGAGCAGTACTTC.

The chain has TRBV4-3 and TRBJ1-3, with D unresolved. Trimming cost V 0 bases and J 4 bases, with 10 bases left between them. There are 15 residues in the CDR3. The V gene's germline CDR1 is LGHNA and CDR2 YSLEER. The CDR3: CASSQDRHLGNTIYF. Here the CDR3 DNA reads TGCGCCAGCAGCCAAGATCGACACCTGGGAAACACCATATATTTT.